The 3 T cell receptor beta chains listed next were all sequenced from one sample in a study of T cells in Graves' hyperthyroidism and ophthalmopathy. Amplified TCR beta CDR3 regions derived from RNA transcripts. An initial round of RT-PCR targeting the TCR CDR3 relied on the HTBI primer set. Each CDR3 protein gets one entry after TCRdb re-called the multiplex PCR reads with MiXCR. Here the sample spans 550,000 to 800,000 distinct CDR3 sequences, around 17% being singletons. The sample consisted of blood. The receptors were gathered from a man aged 18 to 30 with Graves' hyperthyroidism.

V is TRBV2 and J is TRBJ2-5; 10 bases agree with TRBD2. The V gene's germline CDR1 is SNHLY and CDR2 FYNNEI. Unmatched junction bases numbered 10, after V lost 8 bases and J lost 4 bases. CDR3 length equals 15 residues. The CDR3 is CASGGILAGVETQYF. CDR3 coding DNA: TGTGCCAGCGGGGGGATCCTAGCGGGAGTAGAGACCCAGTACTTC. The full variable domain, its missing parts supplied by reference TRBV2 and TRBJ2-5, is EPEVTQTPSHQVTQMGQEVILRCVPISNHLYFYWYRQILGQKVEFLVSFYNNEISEKSEIFDDQFSVERPDGSNFTLKIRSTKLEDSAMYFCASGGILAGVETQYFGPGTRLLVL.

J is TRBJ2-5 and V is TRBV25-1; 7 nucleotides line up with TRBD2. V shed 3 bases, J shed 11 bases, and the junction held 9 bases outside the gene matches. CDR3 size: 13 residues. Germline assignment: CDR1 MGHDK and CDR2 SYGVNS. The CDR3 reads CASSDGGGAAQYF. The CDR3 nucleotides are TGTGCCAGCAGTGATGGCGGGGGAGCCGCACAGTACTTC.

There are many counts of this clonotype. The rearrangement uses TRBV20-1 and TRBJ2-7; tentatively, D is TRBD2 (5 bases). V was trimmed by 0 bases and J by 6 bases, leaving 12 bases between them. The CDR3 extends over 13 amino acids. The V gene's germline CDR1 is DFQATT and CDR2 SNEGSKA (reference sequence). The CDR3 nucleotides read TGCAGTGCTAGAGACCCGGCGGGCACCGAGCAGTACTTC. This codes for CSARDPAGTEQYF.